This is a list of T cell receptor beta chains from one sample in a study of shared clonotypes between healthy human individuals. Profiling relied on immunoSEQ multiplex PCR, and the TCRdb table lists in-frame clones only, not all of them. The sample consists of about 1 million clones, about 75% of them appearing once. The sequenced sample consisted of memory CD4+ T cells sorted from blood. These receptor sequences come from a man aged 18-30 years in good health. Both conserved end residues are part of each CDR3. D genes are given only for firm matches. Where a row states a size, it is once, few, many or the class of an expanded clone; other rows omit it.

>TRBV7-8|TRBJ2-5|NA|once
CASSFGKGFATQETQYF
TGTGCCAGCAGCTTTGGGAAGGGGTTCGCAACGCAAGAGACCCAGTACTTC
>TRBV30|TRBJ2-5|TRBD2|NA
CAWSRVARGGSETQYF
TGTGCCTGGAGTCGGGTAGCGCGGGGGGGCTCAGAGACCCAGTACTTC
>TRBV6-6|TRBJ2-4|NA|NA
CASRRTLAKNIQYF
TGTGCCAGCAGGCGGACGTTAGCCAAAAACATTCAGTACTTC
>TRBV5-8|TRBJ2-7|NA|few
CASSLPGGPYEQYF
TGTGCCAGCAGCTTACCAGGGGGGCCCTACGAGCAGTACTTC
>TRBV23-1|TRBJ2-3|NA|NA
CASSQSLPDTQYF
TGCGCCAGCAGTCAATCGCTTCCTGATACGCAGTATTTT
>TRBV7-3|TRBJ2-5|NA|NA
CASSLSREETQYF
TGTGCCAGCAGCTTAAGCAGGGAAGAGACCCAGTACTTC
>TRBV2|TRBJ1-5|NA|NA
CASSEDGLRQPQHF
TGTGCCAGCAGTGAAGATGGTCTGCGTCAGCCCCAGCATTTT
>TRBV11-3|TRBJ1-1|NA|NA
CASSGRNTEAFF
TGTGCCAGCTCGGGCAGGAACACTGAAGCTTTCTTT
>TRBV5-1|TRBJ1-4|NA|NA
CASSLAEGFNEKLFF
TGCGCCAGCAGCTTGGCCGAGGGGTTTAATGAAAAACTGTTTTTT
>TRBV5-1|TRBJ1-5|NA|NA
CASSLGVGDQPQHF
TGCGCCAGCAGCTTGGGCGTGGGAGATCAGCCCCAGCATTTT
>TRBV28|TRBJ2-7|TRBD1|NA
CASSSDRGYEQYF
TGTGCCAGCAGTTCGGACAGGGGTTACGAGCAGTACTTC
>TRBV12-5|TRBJ1-2|NA|few
CASAPDPNYGYTF
TGTGCTAGTGCCCCGGACCCTAACTATGGCTACACCTTC
>TRBV6-1|TRBJ2-3|TRBD1|NA
CASSRTGYSTDTQYF
TGTGCCAGCAGTCGGACAGGCTATAGTACAGATACGCAGTATTTT
>TRBV30|TRBJ2-3|NA|NA
CAWSVRQGPDTQYF
TGTGCCTGGAGTGTACGGCAGGGCCCAGATACGCAGTATTTT
>TRBV18|TRBJ2-5|NA|NA
CASSPVGAETQYF
TGTGCCAGCTCACCGGTGGGGGCAGAGACCCAGTACTTC
>TRBV2|TRBJ1-1|NA|many
CASSKVAEAFF
TGTGCCAGCAGTAAGGTTGCTGAAGCTTTCTTT
>TRBV10-3|TRBJ2-1|NA|NA
CAISESGGGSYNEQFF
TGTGCCATCAGTGAGTCTGGAGGAGGCTCCTACAATGAGCAGTTCTTC
>TRBV7-2|TRBJ1-6|NA|NA
CASSLGLTNSPLHF
TGTGCCAGCAGCTTAGGCCTCACCAATTCACCCCTCCACTTT
>TRBV5-1|TRBJ2-5|TRBD1|NA
CASSLGTVQETQYF
TGCGCCAGCAGCCTCGGGACAGTTCAAGAGACCCAGTACTTC
>TRBV10-3|TRBJ2-1|NA|NA
CAISDTTITYNEQFF
TGTGCCATCAGTGATACAACTATCACCTACAATGAGCAGTTCTTC
>TRBV5-4|TRBJ2-3|TRBD2|once
CASSLAGLAGVTDTQYF
TGTGCCAGCAGCTTGGCCGGACTAGCGGGAGTAACAGATACGCAGTATTTT
>TRBV4-3|TRBJ2-7|TRBD2|NA
CASSQIAGAYEQYF
TGCGCCAGCAGCCAAATAGCGGGAGCCTACGAGCAGTACTTC
>TRBV6-4|TRBJ1-5|NA|few
CASSEQINQPQHF
TGTGCCAGCAGTGAACAGATCAATCAGCCCCAGCATTTT
>TRBV7-6|TRBJ2-2|TRBD1|NA
CASSRTGFTGELFF
TGTGCCAGCAGCCGGACAGGGTTCACCGGGGAGCTGTTTTTT
>TRBV5-6|TRBJ2-6|NA|NA
CASSLWGVSGANVLTF
TGTGCCAGCAGCTTGTGGGGCGTCTCTGGGGCCAACGTCCTGACTTTC
>TRBV5-6|TRBJ2-1|NA|few
CASSLGNSYNEQFF
TGTGCCAGCAGCTTGGGAAACTCCTACAATGAGCAGTTCTTC
>TRBV14|TRBJ1-1|TRBD1|NA
CASSQVQGAYTEAFF
TGTGCCAGCAGCCAAGTACAGGGGGCGTACACTGAAGCTTTCTTT
>TRBV19|TRBJ2-7|TRBD2|once
CASRLAGSYEQYF
TGTGCCAGCCGACTAGCGGGCTCCTACGAGCAGTACTTC
>TRBV10-3|TRBJ2-5|TRBD1|once
CAISSTGTGGETQYF
TGTGCCATCAGTTCTACCGGGACAGGTGGAGAGACCCAGTACTTC
>TRBV5-1|TRBJ2-1|TRBD2|NA
CASSSVSGRAGNEQFF
TGCGCCAGCAGCAGCGTTAGCGGGAGGGCCGGGAATGAGCAGTTCTTC
>TRBV19|TRBJ1-2|TRBD1|NA
CASSTNRGNYGYTF
TGTGCCAGTAGTACGAACAGGGGTAACTATGGCTACACCTTC
>TRBV9|TRBJ1-6|NA|NA
CASSAERGGGGSPLHF
TGTGCCAGCAGCGCCGAACGTGGAGGGGGAGGCTCACCCCTCCACTTT
>TRBV5-4|TRBJ2-1|NA|NA
CASSFGLPSYNEQFF
TGTGCCAGCAGCTTCGGACTCCCATCCTACAATGAGCAGTTCTTC
>TRBV2|TRBJ2-5|NA|NA
CASSGGTGPETQYF
TGTGCCAGCAGTGGGGGCACGGGGCCAGAGACCCAGTACTTC
>TRBV7-2|TRBJ2-3|NA|NA
CASSSPLLSGLGMTDTQYF
TGTGCCAGCAGCTCCCCCCTGCTTAGTGGGTTGGGAATGACAGATACGCAGTATTTT
>TRBV2|TRBJ2-1|TRBD2|NA
CASTGTSGRVNEQFF
TGTGCCAGCACCGGGACTAGCGGGAGGGTGAATGAGCAGTTCTTC
>TRBV4-1|TRBJ1-3|TRBD1|NA
CASSQDPGQGGGKPNTIYF
TGCGCCAGCAGCCAAGATCCTGGACAGGGTGGGGGAAAGCCAAACACCATATATTTT
>TRBV18|TRBJ2-1|TRBD2|NA
CASSREGFEQFF
TGTGCCAGCTCAAGGGAGGGATTTGAGCAGTTCTTC
>TRBV19|TRBJ1-2|NA|NA
CASSNDRSERGYTF
TGTGCCAGTAGTAACGACAGGTCTGAGAGGGGCTACACCTTC
>TRBV7-8|TRBJ2-5|NA|NA
CASGEATGLQETQYF
TGTGCCAGCGGAGAAGCAACGGGACTCCAAGAGACCCAGTACTTC
>TRBV5-4|TRBJ1-2|TRBD1|NA
CASSPDRGRSTYGYTF
TGTGCCAGCAGCCCCGACAGGGGCCGAAGCACCTATGGCTACACCTTC
>TRBV9|TRBJ1-1|TRBD1|NA
CASSVGQPNAEAFF
TGTGCCAGCAGCGTGGGACAGCCTAACGCTGAAGCTTTCTTT
>TRBV4-1|TRBJ2-1|NA|few
CASSRESRVTYNEQFF
TGCGCCAGCAGCCGTGAAAGCCGGGTTACCTACAATGAGCAGTTCTTC
>TRBV18|TRBJ2-2|TRBD1|few
CASSPPGQVTGELFF
TGTGCCAGCTCACCCCCGGGACAGGTCACCGGGGAGCTGTTTTTT
>TRBV27|TRBJ1-1|TRBD1|once
CASSYRQGWMNTEAFF
TGTGCCAGCAGTTACCGACAGGGGTGGATGAACACTGAAGCTTTCTTT
>TRBV5-8|TRBJ2-4|TRBD1|NA
CASSPGTGPGAKNIQYF
TGTGCCAGCAGCCCGGGGACAGGGCCCGGCGCCAAAAACATTCAGTACTTC
>TRBV19|TRBJ2-2|NA|NA
CASSPTSLNTGELFF
TGTGCCAGTAGTCCCACTAGCTTGAACACCGGGGAGCTGTTTTTT
>TRBV10-2|TRBJ2-2|NA|NA
CASSASDGNTGELFF
TGCGCCAGCAGTGCCTCGGACGGGAACACCGGGGAGCTGTTTTTT
>TRBV7-9|TRBJ2-1|TRBD2|NA
CASSLWLAGPDNEQFF
TGTGCCAGCAGCTTATGGCTAGCGGGACCTGACAATGAGCAGTTCTTC
>TRBV5-4|TRBJ2-7|NA|NA
CASSLNGVGTYEQYF
TGTGCCAGCAGCTTGAACGGGGTCGGCACCTACGAGCAGTACTTC
>TRBV6-5|TRBJ2-6|NA|NA
CASSYSRDSGANVLTF
TGTGCCAGCAGTTACTCACGGGACTCTGGGGCCAACGTCCTGACTTTC
>TRBV27|TRBJ1-6|TRBD1|NA
CASSLSWDSNSPLHF
TGTGCCAGCAGTTTATCGTGGGACAGTAATTCACCCCTCCACTTT